This T cell receptor beta chain is from a study of human T cells and chemical hapten exposure. Study overall: Across the whole study, which lasted around 24 weeks, patients were given diphenylcyclopropenone on the scalp once a week. Reading of the patch tests, which applied 0.01% DPC to the upper back, occurred at 6 days. Study-wide results and limits: DPC sensitization produced no change in TCRs with frequency above 1 in 1000. Compared to controls, expanded TCRs made significantly more large clusters of similar CDR3s.

Germline V gene lookup returns CDR1 SGHRS and CDR2 YFSETQ. Trimming took off 4 bases at V and 5 bases at J, with 13 bases between the two ends. The CDR3 sequence is 15 residues long. As for time point: pre-sensitization, week 0. The treatment was: therapeutic diphenylcyclopropenone sensitization with weekly scalp DPC. TCRdb passed the RACE reads through MiXCR, listing each CDR3 protein once. The sample includes about 80,000 distinct CDR3 sequences, 11% to 15% of them seen just once. This clonotype has ten or more counts. Its antigen is undetermined. The starting material was whole blood, obtained in connection with sensitization to the hapten diphenylcyclopropenone (DPC). The receptor's source is a woman between 45 and 60 years old with alopecia areata. Some clones in this sample may be carry-over from other donors' samples. The chain links TRBV5-1 to TRBJ1-6; D not resolved. This CDR3 reads CASSAKPDNNSPLHF. CDR3 bases: TGCGCCAGCAGCGCCAAGCCGGATAATAATTCACCCCTCCACTTT.